Described below is a single T cell receptor beta chain sequence and its context. As yet, its antigen is unknown. The data were taken from a study of OX40 agonist ivuxolimab in advanced cancers. About the research overall: Treatment of patients was with ivuxolimab, an agonistic anti-OX40 (CD134) antibody.

Notes on the study in general: Both CD4+ and CD8+ T cell populations in blood had undergone clonal expansion by week 6 at 0.1 to 3.0 mg/kg. People who partly responded at 0.1-3.0 mg/kg had some of the least clonal expansion seen. Also present in some nonresponders was a low level of normalized T-cell clonal expansion.

Here immunoSEQ multiplex PCR was the method, and the copy in TCRdb shows in-frame clones only, minus some. This table holds 50,000 to 70,000 clones, around four fifths found once. The CDR3 sequence is 14 residues long. Germline values: CDR1 SGHRS, CDR2 YFSETQ. V was pared by 6 bases and J by 2 bases, with 14 bases between. The specimen comprised CD4+ or CD8+ T cells sorted from blood, sampled in a trial of the OX40 agonist ivuxolimab. This clonotype was sampled from an adult with an advanced solid tumor such as melanoma, head and neck, liver or kidney cancer. The J gene is TRBJ2-5, the V gene TRBV5-1; tentative D call: TRBD2 (6 bases). CDR3 nucleotide sequence: TGCGCCAGCAACGGGGGAGGAACACAAGAGACCCAGTACTTC. Its translation: CASNGGGTQETQYF.